Sequencing of this TCR beta chain was carried out in a study of cytomegalovirus exposure and HLA in healthy donors. Concerning this clone itself: The antigen is not known.

In the PCR, 60 Vbeta and 13 Jbeta primers were used. Libraries were prepared by immunoSEQ multiplex PCR; TCRdb keeps only in-frame clonotypes and omits some of them. The sample lists approximately 59,000 clones, 78% occurring once. Study-wide findings and caveats: Under 20,000 TCR beta sequences were associated with HLA alleles at 0.05 false discovery rate in a later analysis.

Per germline, CDR1 SGHRS and CDR2 YFSETQ. The CDR3 has 18 residues. J was trimmed by 3 bases and V by 1 base; bases with no gene match: 15. The source is a girl aged 10-17 years in good health and CMV-seropositive. Sequencing input: PBMCs. The chain uses TRBV5-1 and TRBJ2-7, with 8 bases matching TRBD1. The CDR3 DNA follows: TGCGCCAGCAGCTTGACCAGGGGGCTAACCAAAGACTACTACGAGCAGTACTTC. Translating gives CASSLTRGLTKDYYEQYF.